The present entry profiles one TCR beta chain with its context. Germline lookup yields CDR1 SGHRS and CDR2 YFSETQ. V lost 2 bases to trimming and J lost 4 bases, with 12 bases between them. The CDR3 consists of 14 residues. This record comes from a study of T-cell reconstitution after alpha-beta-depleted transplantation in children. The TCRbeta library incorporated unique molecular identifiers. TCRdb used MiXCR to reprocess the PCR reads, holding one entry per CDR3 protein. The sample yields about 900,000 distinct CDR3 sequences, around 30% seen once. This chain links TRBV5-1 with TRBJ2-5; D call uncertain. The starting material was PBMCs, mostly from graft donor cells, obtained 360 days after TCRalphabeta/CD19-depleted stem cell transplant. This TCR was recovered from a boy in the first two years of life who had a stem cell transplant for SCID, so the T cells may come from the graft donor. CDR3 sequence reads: CASSLQGTRETQYF. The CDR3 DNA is TGCGCCAGCAGCTTACAAGGAACCCGAGAGACCCAGTACTTC.